A selection of T cell receptor beta chains follows, all from one sample in a study of response to subunit inactivated influenza vaccine. TCRdb analysed the RT-PCR reads with MiXCR anew, one entry per CDR3 protein. The table includes a few hundred thousand distinct CDR3 sequences, roughly 9.7% detected once. This specimen was PBMCs from blood, taken about 6 weeks after vaccination. The source is a man in his fifties who received an inactivated influenza vaccine. CDR3s include the opening cysteine and the closing phenylalanine or tryptophan.

cdr3_length j_call v_call cdr3_aa
14 TRBJ2-7 TRBV20-1 CSASTTGSSYEQYF
11 TRBJ2-1 TRBV5-6 CASNRHNEQFF
15 TRBJ1-5 TRBV6-2/TRBV6-3 CASSYRRDVRQPQHF
13 TRBJ2-5 TRBV7-2 CASRQRGVETQYF
17 TRBJ1-3 TRBV6-5 CASSYRAGGLTGNTIYF
16 TRBJ2-1 TRBV6-2/TRBV6-3 CASSRLAPSSYNEQFF
12 TRBJ2-5 TRBV12-3/TRBV12-4 CASSLSKGTQYF
13 TRBJ2-3 TRBV28 CASRAQGTDTQYF
17 TRBJ2-6 TRBV6-1 CASAKSVGGAGANVLTF
15 TRBJ1-5 TRBV10-2 CASSVDRGNNQPQHF
13 TRBJ2-5 TRBV2 CASTITREETQYF
14 TRBJ2-1 TRBV29-1 CGVNSGSSYNEQFF
17 TRBJ2-1 TRBV12-3/TRBV12-4 CASSSGLAGASYNEQFF
15 TRBJ1-1 TRBV6-1 CATSREQGAGTEAFF
15 TRBJ2-3 TRBV20-1 CSARPLAGLADTQYF
15 TRBJ2-5 TRBV7-6 CASSLLGARQETQYF
14 TRBJ2-7 TRBV9 CASSLRTDTYEQYF
13 TRBJ2-2 TRBV12-3/TRBV12-4 CASSFGVTGELFF
17 TRBJ2-4 TRBV6-2/TRBV6-3 CASSYSKPGTIGNIQYF
16 TRBJ2-2 TRBV7-2 CASSLRRTLNTGELFF
19 TRBJ2-2 TRBV5-1 CASSLYPQSSGDDTGELFF
16 TRBJ2-7 TRBV7-6 CASSLGPSLGHYEQYF
11 TRBJ1-1 TRBV11-1 CASSVHTEAFF
14 TRBJ1-2 TRBV20-1 CSARASTGGYGYTF
15 TRBJ1-3 TRBV3-1 CASSQGVHSGNTIYF
14 TRBJ2-7 TRBV25-1 CASRTSGIATEQYF
14 TRBJ2-1 TRBV12-3/TRBV12-4 CASSFRQSYNEQFF
17 TRBJ2-7 TRBV14 CASSLQGTSAGPYEQYF
16 TRBJ1-5 TRBV6-5 CASSYLGQVENQPQHF
14 TRBJ2-5 TRBV4-3 CASSLQVIQETQYF
14 TRBJ2-7 TRBV5-1 CASSYERATYEQYF
15 TRBJ2-1 TRBV20-1 CSARDPSGSINEQFF
13 TRBJ2-1 TRBV6-2/TRBV6-3 CASSLGAINEQFF
15 TRBJ1-5 TRBV7-8 CASSPGTGEGQPQHF
15 TRBJ2-7 TRBV20-1 CSARGQALPTYEQYF
15 TRBJ2-3 TRBV20-1 CSARDLARVRDTQYF
17 TRBJ2-2 TRBV7-2 CASSLVSLAPNTGELFF
10 TRBJ2-7 TRBV10-2 CASSEDEQYF
15 TRBJ1-2 TRBV6-5 CASSYSWQAVGGYTF
15 TRBJ2-2 TRBV18 CASSPAGVNTGELFF
18 TRBJ2-1 TRBV24-1 CATSDPRRWLAESNEQFF
12 TRBJ2-5 TRBV20-1 CSASRGEETQYF
19 TRBJ2-7 TRBV10-3 CAISEFWMTQGGGGEEQYF
14 TRBJ2-1 TRBV6-2/TRBV6-3 CASSWGAAYNEQFF
15 TRBJ1-4 TRBV10-3 CAISEREGIGEKLFF